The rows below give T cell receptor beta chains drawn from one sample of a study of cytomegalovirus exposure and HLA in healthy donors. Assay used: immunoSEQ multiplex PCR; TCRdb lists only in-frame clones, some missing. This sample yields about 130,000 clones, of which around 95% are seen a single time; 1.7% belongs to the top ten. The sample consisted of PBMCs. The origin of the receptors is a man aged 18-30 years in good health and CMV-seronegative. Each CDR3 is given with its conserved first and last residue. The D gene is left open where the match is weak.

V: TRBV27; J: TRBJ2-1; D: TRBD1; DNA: TGTGCCACTCGACGACAGGGAGTGGACAATGAGCAGTTCTTC; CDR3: CATRRQGVDNEQFF
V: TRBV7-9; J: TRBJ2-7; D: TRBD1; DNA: TGTGCCAGCAGCTTACCAGACCGGGACAGGTCCTACGAGCAGTACTTC; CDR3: CASSLPDRDRSYEQYF
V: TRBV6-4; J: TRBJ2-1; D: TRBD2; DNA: TGTGCCAGCAGTGACGACGGCAAAGCGGGAGGGAGATTGGATGAGCAGTTCTTC; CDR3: CASSDDGKAGGRLDEQFF
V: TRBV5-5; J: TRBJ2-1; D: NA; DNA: TGTGCCAGCAGCCTTCGGACAGCCTTGAGCTCCTACAATGAGCAGTTCTTC; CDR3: CASSLRTALSSYNEQFF
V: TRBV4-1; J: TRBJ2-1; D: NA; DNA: TGCGCCAGCAGGGTTACAGGGAGCTCCTACAATGAGCAGTTCTTC; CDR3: CASRVTGSSYNEQFF
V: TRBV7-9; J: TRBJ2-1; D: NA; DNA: TGTGCCAGCAGCCGTAGTACGGACTATGAGCAGTTCTTC; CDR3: CASSRSTDYEQFF
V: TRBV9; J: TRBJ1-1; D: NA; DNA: TGTGCCAGCACCTCCTCTCTGCGGGGGAGGAGAACTCGCGCTGAAGCTTTCTTT; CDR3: CASTSSLRGRRTRAEAFF
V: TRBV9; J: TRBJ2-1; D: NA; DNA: TGTGCCAGCAGCGGCGGGACTTCTAACAATGAGCAGTTCTTC; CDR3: CASSGGTSNNEQFF
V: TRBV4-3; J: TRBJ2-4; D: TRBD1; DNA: TGCGCCAGCAGCCAAGGACAGGGGGTTGAAAACATTCAGTACTTC; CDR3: CASSQGQGVENIQYF
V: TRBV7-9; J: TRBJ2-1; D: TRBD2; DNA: TGTGCCAGCAGCTCCACTAGCGGAAACAATGAGCAGTTCTTC; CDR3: CASSSTSGNNEQFF
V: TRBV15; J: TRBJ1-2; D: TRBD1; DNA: TGTGCCACCAGCCCGAACAGGGGAGAGGGCTATGGCTACACCTTC; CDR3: CATSPNRGEGYGYTF
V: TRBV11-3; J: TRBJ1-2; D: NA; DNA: TGTGCCAGCAGCTTAGGGACAGAAGGCTACACCTTC; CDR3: CASSLGTEGYTF
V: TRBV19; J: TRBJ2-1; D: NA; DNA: TGTGCCAGTAGTATAGGGCAGGAGGAACCCGGGTACAATGAGCAGTTCTTC; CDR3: CASSIGQEEPGYNEQFF